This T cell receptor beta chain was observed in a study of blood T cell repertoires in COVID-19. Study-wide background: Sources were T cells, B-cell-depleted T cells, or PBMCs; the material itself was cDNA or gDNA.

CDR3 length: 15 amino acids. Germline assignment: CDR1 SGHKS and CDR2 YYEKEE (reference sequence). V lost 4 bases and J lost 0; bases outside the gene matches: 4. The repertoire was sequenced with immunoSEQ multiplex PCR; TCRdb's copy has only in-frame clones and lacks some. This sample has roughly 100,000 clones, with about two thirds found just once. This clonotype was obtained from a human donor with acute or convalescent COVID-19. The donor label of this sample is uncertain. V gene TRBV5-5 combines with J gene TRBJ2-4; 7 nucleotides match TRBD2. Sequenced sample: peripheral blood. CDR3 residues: CASSNPGGAKNIQYF. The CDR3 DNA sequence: TGTGCCAGCAGCAACCCGGGGGGAGCCAAAAACATTCAGTACTTC. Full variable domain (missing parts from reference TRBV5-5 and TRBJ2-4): DAGVTQSPTHLIKTRGQQVTLRCSPISGHKSVSWYQQVLGQGPQFIFQYYEKEERGRGNFPDRFSARQFPNYSSELNVNALLLGDSALYLCASSNPGGAKNIQYFGAGTRLSVL.